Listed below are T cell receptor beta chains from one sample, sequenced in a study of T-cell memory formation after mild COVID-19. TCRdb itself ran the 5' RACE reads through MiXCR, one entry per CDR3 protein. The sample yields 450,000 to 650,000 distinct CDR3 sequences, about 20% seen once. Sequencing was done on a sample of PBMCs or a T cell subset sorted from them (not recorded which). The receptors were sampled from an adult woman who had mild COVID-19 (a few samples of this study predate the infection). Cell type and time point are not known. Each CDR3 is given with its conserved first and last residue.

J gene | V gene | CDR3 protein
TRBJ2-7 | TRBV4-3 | CASSQELTGGTEQYF
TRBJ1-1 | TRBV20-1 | CSATTGVGREAFF
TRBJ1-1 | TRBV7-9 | CASSPPWLGSNTEAFF
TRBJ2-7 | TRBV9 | CASSLGGAEQYF
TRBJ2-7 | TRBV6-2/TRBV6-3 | CASSSQLALFYEQYF
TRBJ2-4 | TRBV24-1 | CATARGNIQYF
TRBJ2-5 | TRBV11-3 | CASSLGVGDFQETQYF
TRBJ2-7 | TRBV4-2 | CASSQRLAGVEDEQYF
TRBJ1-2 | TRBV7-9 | CASSLGPRRSYGYTF
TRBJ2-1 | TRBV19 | CASSPPNLRGYNEQFF
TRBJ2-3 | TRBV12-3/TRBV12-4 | CASSFVGQGPPDTQYF
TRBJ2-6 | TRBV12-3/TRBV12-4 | CASSGLPGLAGVSTGANVLTF
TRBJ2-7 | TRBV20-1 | CSALLAGEGNEQYF
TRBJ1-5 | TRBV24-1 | CATSDPRGSGQPQHF
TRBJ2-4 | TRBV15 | CATSRATGGIQYF
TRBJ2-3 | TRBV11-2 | CASKREMAGGTDTQYF
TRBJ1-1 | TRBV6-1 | CASIGRPLLPFETTLWVPNTEAFF
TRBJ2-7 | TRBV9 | CASSVSGSLEQYF
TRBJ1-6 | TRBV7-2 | CASSGGDTIYNSPLHF
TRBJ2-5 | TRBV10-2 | CASSESSRLRRTQYF
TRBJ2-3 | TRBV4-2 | CASSQDPGGSSTDTQYF
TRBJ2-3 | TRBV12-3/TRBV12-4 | CASRPSGRGDTQYF
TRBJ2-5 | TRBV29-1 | CSVESLETQYF
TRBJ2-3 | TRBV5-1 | CAIKEDLHTDTQYF
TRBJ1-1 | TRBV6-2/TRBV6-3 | CASKRDGNTEAFF
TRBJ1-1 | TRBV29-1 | CSVALNTEAFF
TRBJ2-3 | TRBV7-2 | CASSLGEKGVTQYF
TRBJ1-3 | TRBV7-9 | CASSSSVSGNTIYF
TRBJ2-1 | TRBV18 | CASSSGQGLGNEQFF
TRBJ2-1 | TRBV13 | CASSYGLAGYNEQFF
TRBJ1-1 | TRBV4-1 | CASSQVRGQNTEAFF
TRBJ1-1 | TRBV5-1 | CASSLAPGVNTEAFF
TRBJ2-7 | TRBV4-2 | CASSQDGALTYEQYF
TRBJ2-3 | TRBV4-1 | CASSQLGLAGGSGDTQYF
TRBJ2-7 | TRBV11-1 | CASSSDVSYEQYF
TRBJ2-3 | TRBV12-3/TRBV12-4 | CASSLGPSVPPRADTQYF
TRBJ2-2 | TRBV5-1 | CASSLNRGNTGELFF
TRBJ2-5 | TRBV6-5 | CASCQREGTQYF
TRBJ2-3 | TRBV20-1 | CSARVEGRPNTQYF
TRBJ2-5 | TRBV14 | CASNALAGVQETQYF
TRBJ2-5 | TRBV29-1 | CSVEGLRMSETQYF
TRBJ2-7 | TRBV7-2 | CASSRRTGEAQYF
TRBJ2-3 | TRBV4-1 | CASSMRDPSDTQYF
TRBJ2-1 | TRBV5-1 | CASSLTSGSFDEQFF
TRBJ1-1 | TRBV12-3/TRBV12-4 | CASSFVVGPRGTEAFF
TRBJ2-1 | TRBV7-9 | CASSAPMGPAYNEQFF
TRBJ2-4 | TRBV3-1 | CASSQVKQSNIQYF
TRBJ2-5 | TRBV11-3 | CASSFDGQETQYF
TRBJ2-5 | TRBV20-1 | CSGQPQETQYF
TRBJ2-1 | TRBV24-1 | CATSDVATPDSKFF
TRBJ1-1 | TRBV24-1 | CATSPGMNTEAFF
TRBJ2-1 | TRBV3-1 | CASSRRAHNEQFF
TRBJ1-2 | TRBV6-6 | CASSYVAGGKDGYTF
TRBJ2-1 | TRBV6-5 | CASSPSRTVLADNNEQFF
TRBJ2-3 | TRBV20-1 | CSAELAERTDTQYF
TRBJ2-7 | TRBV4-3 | CASSQEPSGRSEQYF
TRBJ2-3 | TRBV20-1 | CSARWSTDTQYF
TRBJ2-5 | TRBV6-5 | CASSRLRGGETQYF
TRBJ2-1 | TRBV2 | CASRDRLAGPPGQFF
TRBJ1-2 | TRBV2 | CASMRGQDGYTF